A selection of T cell receptor beta chains follows, all from one sample in a study of T cell responses to AZD1222 COVID-19 vaccine. The assay was immunoSEQ multiplex PCR, and TCRdb's table has in-frame clones only and misses some. Among around 95,000 clones listed, around 87% were seen once. Sequences were derived from peripheral blood, sampled on day 0 of MenACWY control vaccination. The receptors shown here come from an adult in good health. Each CDR3 is given with its conserved first and last residue. Fields, in order: CDR3 protein, CDR3 DNA, J gene, V gene, D gene, clone size. D genes are given only for firm matches. Not all rows give a size; the values are once, few, many and, for expanded clones, a class.

CASSTSGNIREQYF TGTGCCAGCTCCACTAGCGGGAACATTCGCGAGCAGTACTTC TRBJ2-7 TRBV18 TRBD2 -
CASIGNSYEQYF TGTGCCAGTATTGGGAACTCCTACGAGCAGTACTTC TRBJ2-7 TRBV19 - few
CASSLIGTGEYF TGTGCCAGCAGCTTAATAGGGACAGGGGAGTACTTC TRBJ2-7 TRBV7-9 TRBD1 -
CASSGQGKDTQYF TGTGCCAGCAGTGGACAGGGGAAAGATACGCAGTATTTT TRBJ2-3 TRBV28 TRBD1 -
CASSDPVDSGIVSEQFF TGCGCCAGCAGTGATCCCGTGGATAGCGGGATAGTTAGTGAGCAGTTCTTC TRBJ2-1 TRBV10-1 TRBD2 -
CASSPPMTYEQYF TGTGCCAGCTCACCACCGATGACCTACGAGCAGTACTTC TRBJ2-7 TRBV18 - -
CASLERDGGEAFF TGTGCCAGTCTCGAACGGGACGGCGGTGAAGCTTTCTTT TRBJ1-1 TRBV19 - -
CASSLWEQGARRSEAFF TGTGCCAGCAGTTTATGGGAACAGGGGGCGCGTCGTTCTGAAGCTTTCTTT TRBJ1-1 TRBV27 TRBD1 -
CASSLDRPGAKNIQYF TGCGCCAGCAGCTTAGACAGGCCGGGGGCCAAAAACATTCAGTACTTC TRBJ2-4 TRBV5-1 - few
CASSLQGYHEQYF TGTGCCAGCAGTTTACAGGGTTATCACGAGCAGTACTTC TRBJ2-7 TRBV6-1 - -
CASSVMSQGGSGYTF TGTGCCAGCAGCGTAATGTCACAGGGGGGCAGTGGCTACACCTTC TRBJ1-2 TRBV9 TRBD1 -
CAIRSTGRVNTEAFF TGTGCCATCAGATCGACAGGGAGGGTGAACACTGAAGCTTTCTTT TRBJ1-1 TRBV10-3 TRBD1 -
CASSDQKKWIYEQYF TGTGCCAGCTCTGATCAGAAAAAGTGGATCTACGAGCAGTACTTC TRBJ2-7 TRBV6-5 - -
CSARGGETQYF TGCAGTGCGAGGGGAGGGGAGACCCAGTACTTC TRBJ2-5 TRBV20-1 TRBD2 -
CASSSVLSGRFYNEQFF TGTGCCAGCAGTTCCGTCTTAAGCGGGAGGTTTTACAATGAGCAGTTCTTC TRBJ2-1 TRBV28 TRBD2 -